This TCR beta chain was captured in a study of T cells in Graves' hyperthyroidism and ophthalmopathy. RNA transcripts served as the template for amplifying TCR beta CDR3 regions. First-round RT-PCR with HTBI primers amplified the TCR CDR3 region. TCRdb ran MiXCR on the multiplex PCR reads and lists one entry per CDR3 protein. The sample records 550,000 to 600,000 distinct CDR3 sequences, roughly 17% being singletons. CDR1 MGHDK and CDR2 SYGVNS come from the germline V gene. The CDR3 spans 14 residues. The junction had 1 base not matched to a gene; V was cut back by 3 bases and J by 3 bases. Over 18 months, lack of ophthalmopathy progression marked Graves' hyperthyroidism as stable. Recently diagnosed hyperthyroidism of less than 2 months' duration affected patients aged 18 to 65. Thyroid ultrasound, orbital computed tomography, clinical symptoms, and serum thyroxine and TRAb underpinned diagnoses.

V is TRBV25-1 and J is TRBJ2-2; TRBD1 aligns across 7 bases. This sequence originates from a woman in her late teens or twenties with Graves' hyperthyroidism. The sequenced sample consisted of blood. The CDR3 loop is CASSDGTDTGELFF. CDR3 DNA: TGTGCCAGCAGTGACGGGACAGACACCGGGGAGCTGTTTTTT.